The 28 T cell receptor beta chains in this list originate from one sample, sequenced in a study of human T cells and chemical hapten exposure. The time point here: pre-sensitization, week 0. The treatment was: therapeutic diphenylcyclopropenone sensitization with weekly scalp DPC. TCRdb itself ran the RACE reads through MiXCR, one entry per CDR3 protein. The sample lists under 110,000 distinct CDR3 sequences, 9.5% to 15% seen once, with 1.6% in the top ten. The sequences come from whole blood, collected in connection with sensitization to the hapten diphenylcyclopropenone (DPC). The receptors come from a woman in her 50s with alopecia areata. Some clones in this sample may be carry-over from other donors' samples.

This clonotype was seen a few times. V usage is TRBV28 and J usage is TRBJ2-7; D perhaps matches TRBD1 (5 bases). The CDR3 length is 13 residues. Germline V gene sequence: CDR1 MDHEN, CDR2 SYDVKM. V was clipped by 3 bases and J by 2 bases, with 8 bases between them. DNA of the CDR3: TGTGCCAGCAGTTTGCAGGGTCCCTACGAGCAGTACTTC. Amino acid sequence: CASSLQGPYEQYF.

This clonotype was detected only a few times. The CDR3, as DNA: TGTGCCAGCAGCCCACGCCGGCTCGGGGGAGATACGCAGTATTTT. This encodes CASSPRRLGGDTQYF. The chain links TRBV7-2 to TRBJ2-3, with D maybe TRBD2 (6 bases). The CDR3 length is 15 residues. The germline gives CDR1 SGHTA, CDR2 FQGNSA. With 5 bases removed from V and 5 bases from J, the gap between germline ends came to 17 bases.

This clonotype was counted a few times. The V gene is TRBV11-2, the J gene TRBJ2-3; 11 bases are shared with TRBD1. Germline V CDR1 and CDR2: SGHAT, FQNNGV. The CDR3 runs to 16 residues. The V segment lost 0 bases and the J segment 11 bases; nucleotides outside the gene matches: 10. As DNA, the CDR3 is TGTGCCAGCAGCTTAGATCGGCGGACAGGGGGCCCAAGGCAGTATTTT. Its protein is CASSLDRRTGGPRQYF.

The sample holds many counts of this clonotype. V and J are TRBV5-4 and TRBJ2-6; D unresolved. CDR1 is SGHNT, CDR2 YYREEE, per germline (reference sequence). V was shortened by 4 bases and J by 2 bases, with 13 bases between the two germline ends. This CDR3 contains 16 residues. CDR3 DNA: TGTGCCAGCAGCCTACGGACGGGCACTGGGGCCAACGTCCTGACTTTC. It encodes CASSLRTGTGANVLTF.

This clonotype appeared a few times. The rearrangement uses TRBV5-1 and TRBJ1-2; unclear D gene. Germline V gives CDR1 SGHRS, CDR2 YFSETQ. Trimming removed 4 bases at V and 5 bases at J, with 9 bases between. This CDR3 has 12 residues. The CDR3 region has the DNA TGCGCCAGCAGCCCGGACGGATATGGCTACACCTTC. It is translated as CASSPDGYGYTF.

J is TRBJ2-5 and V is TRBV7-2, with D tentatively TRBD2 (5 bases). The germline CDR1 and CDR2 sequences are SGHTA and FQGNSA. The CDR3 is made up of 18 amino acids. V lost 0 bases and J lost 2, with 19 bases in between. The CDR3 protein is CASSLAEVWQDEQETQYF. Here the CDR3 DNA reads TGTGCCAGCAGCTTAGCGGAGGTTTGGCAGGACGAACAAGAGACCCAGTACTTC.

The V and J genes are TRBV28 and TRBJ2-7; D not certain. The CDR3 loop spans 15 amino acids. Germline CDR1 MDHEN, CDR2 SYDVKM. Between the trimmed V and J ends, which lost 7 bases and 2 bases, there was a span of 18 bases. The CDR3 is CASNQARYPTYEQYF. The CDR3 DNA sequence: TGTGCCAGCAATCAAGCAAGATACCCCACCTACGAGCAGTACTTC.

This clonotype has a handful of counts. The rearrangement uses TRBV6-2 or TRBV6-3 and TRBJ2-2, with D possibly matching TRBD2 (7 bases). V dropped 8 bases and J dropped 1 base, with 17 bases sitting between them. The CDR3 runs 16 residues. Germline CDR1 reads MNHEY; CDR2 reads SVGEGT. CDR3 coding DNA: TGTGCCAGCTTTACAAGGCGGGGGCTGAACACCGGGGAGCTGTTTTTT. It yields the protein CASFTRRGLNTGELFF.

This clonotype was seen repeatedly, ten times or more. The genes are TRBV28 and TRBJ2-7; a weak D match, TRBD2 (5 bases). The CDR3 length is 14 residues. Trimming removed 7 bases at V and 4 bases at J, with 17 bases between. Germline V gene lookup returns CDR1 MDHEN and CDR2 SYDVKM. This chain's CDR3 is CASTLGPGIYEQYF. The CDR3 nucleotides are TGTGCCAGCACCCTGGGCCCCGGGATTTACGAGCAGTACTTC.

V and J are TRBV7-9 and TRBJ1-6; 9 bases agree with TRBD1. The V gene's germline CDR1 is SEHNR and CDR2 FQNEAQ (reference sequence). The CDR3 length is 15 residues. The V gene end was trimmed by 3 bases and the J gene end by 5 bases; junction bases not matched to a gene: 2. The CDR3 spells CASSFWTGDNSPLHF. The CDR3 region has the DNA TGTGCCAGCAGCTTTTGGACAGGGGATAATTCACCCCTCCACTTT.

In this sample, this clonotype turned up a few times. V usage is TRBV5-4 and J usage is TRBJ2-3; the D gene is possibly TRBD1 (5 bases). The CDR3 is made up of 17 amino acids. V dropped 5 bases and J dropped 3 bases, with 22 bases sitting between them. CDR1 and CDR2 from the germline V gene are SGHNT and YYREEE (reference sequence). In DNA, the CDR3 is TGTGCCAGCAGTAGGGGTCTGGCGGAGATTAGAACAGATACGCAGTATTTT. Protein product: CASSRGLAEIRTDTQYF.

The J gene is TRBJ1-5, the V gene TRBV10-3, with TRBD1 as a possible D gene (6 bases). V lost 5 bases and J lost 4, with 12 bases in between. The CDR3 spans 14 residues. Germline V gene lookup returns CDR1 ENHRY and CDR2 SYGVKD. CDR3 in amino acids: CAISKGEGNQPQHF. CDR3 nucleotides: TGTGCCATCAGTAAGGGGGAAGGGAATCAGCCCCAGCATTTT.

The gene calls are TRBV14 and TRBJ2-2; 8 bases are shared with TRBD2. Germline lookup yields CDR1 SGHDN and CDR2 FVKESK. J was trimmed by 0 bases and V by 4 bases; bases with no gene match: 10. The CDR3 is made up of 18 amino acids. DNA of the CDR3: TGTGCCAGCAGCCTATCCGGACTAGCAGTTACGAACACCGGGGAGCTGTTTTTT. Translating gives CASSLSGLAVTNTGELFF.

The J gene is TRBJ1-3, the V gene TRBV20-1; TRBD1 might be the D (6 bases). The CDR3 runs to 15 residues. Germline values: CDR1 DFQATT, CDR2 SNEGSKA (reference sequence). V lost 6 bases, J lost 4 bases, and 19 bases lay in between. The CDR3 protein is CSAPDRPPWGNTIYF. The CDR3 nucleotides read TGCAGTGCCCCTGACAGGCCCCCCTGGGGAAACACCATATATTTT.

V gene TRBV6-6 combines with J gene TRBJ1-1; possible D gene TRBD1, 6 bases. The germline V and J ends were trimmed by 5 bases and 1 base, with 14 bases remaining between them. Germline V CDR1 and CDR2: MNHNY, SVGAGI (reference sequence). The CDR3 totals 15 residues. Here the CDR3 reads CASSHATGENTEAFF. The CDR3 bases are TGTGCCAGCAGTCATGCGACAGGAGAGAACACTGAAGCTTTCTTT.

This clonotype was recorded a few times. The V gene is TRBV19, the J gene TRBJ2-4; 9 nucleotides align to TRBD2. Germline CDR1 is LNHDA and CDR2 is SQIVND (reference sequence). This CDR3 contains 16 residues. The V and J ends lost 0 bases and 0 bases, in that order; junction bases with no gene match: 0. In DNA, the CDR3 is TGTGCCAGTAGTATAGATAGCGGGGGAGCCAAAAACATTCAGTACTTC. Translated: CASSIDSGGAKNIQYF.

In this sample, this clonotype turned up many times. The chain uses TRBV7-9 and TRBJ2-2, with D perhaps assigned TRBD1 or TRBD2 (5 bases each). The CDR3 covers 15 residues. With 5 bases removed from V and 4 bases from J, the gap between germline ends came to 14 bases. Germline V lookup: CDR1 SEHNR, CDR2 FQNEAQ (reference sequence). The CDR3 spells CASSRDLGPTGELFF. CDR3 nucleotide sequence: TGTGCCAGCAGCCGGGACCTCGGACCCACCGGGGAGCTGTTTTTT. Based on the CDR3 plus reference TRBV7-9 and TRBJ2-2, the full variable domain is DTGVSQNPRHKITKRGQNVTFRCDPISEHNRLYWYRQTLGQGPEFLTYFQNEAQLEKSRLLSDRFSAERPKGSFSTLEIQRTEQGDSAMYLCASSRDLGPTGELFFGEGSRLTVL.

The chain combines TRBV7-6 with TRBJ1-4; weak D call: TRBD1 (5 bases). The V gene lost 0 bases and the J gene lost 0 bases, with 14 bases spanning the gap. This CDR3 comprises 18 residues. Germline V gene lookup returns CDR1 SGHVS and CDR2 FNYEAQ. The CDR3, as DNA: TGTGCCAGCAGCTTAGCCAGGAGGGGAGACGCAACTAATGAAAAACTGTTTTTT. Its protein product is CASSLARRGDATNEKLFF.

The chain carries TRBV18 and TRBJ1-1, with TRBD1 matching 7 bases. V lost 0 bases and J lost 1; bases outside the gene matches: 2. CDR3 length equals 15 residues. Germline values: CDR1 KGHSH, CDR2 LQKENI. CDR3 bases: TGTGCCAGCTCACCACCGGGGGACAGGAACACTGAAGCTTTCTTT. Its protein product is CASSPPGDRNTEAFF.

Ten or more counts support this clonotype. This chain links TRBV29-1 with TRBJ2-7; 12 nucleotides agree with TRBD1. CDR1 and CDR2 (germline): SQVTM, ANQGSEA. Trimming removed 4 bases from V and 7 bases from J; junction bases left unmatched: 2. The CDR3 sequence is 12 residues long. CDR3 sequence reads: CSVGDRGREQYF. In nucleotides, the CDR3 is TGCAGCGTTGGGGACAGGGGGCGGGAGCAGTACTTC.

This clonotype was counted a few times. This chain uses TRBV5-5 with TRBJ2-7; D is uncertain. This CDR3 has 16 amino acids. Trimming cost V 4 bases and J 4 bases, with 21 bases left between them. Germline CDR1 and CDR2: SGHKS and YYEKEE (reference sequence). The CDR3 loop is CASSVSRASTEYEQYF. In nucleotides, the CDR3 is TGTGCCAGCAGCGTATCAAGGGCCTCTACGGAATACGAGCAGTACTTC.

This clonotype was counted between two and nine times. The chain uses TRBV18 and TRBJ2-1; 10 bases line up with TRBD1. The junction had 12 bases not matched to a gene; V was cut back by 2 bases and J by 8 bases. This CDR3 comprises 17 residues. Germline assignment: CDR1 KGHSH and CDR2 LQKENI. CDR3 amino acids: CASSPTIRQGAIDEQFF. DNA for the CDR3: TGTGCCAGCTCACCAACCATAAGACAGGGGGCTATAGATGAGCAGTTCTTC.

This clonotype has just a few counts. V usage is TRBV6-2 or TRBV6-3 and J usage is TRBJ1-1, with a weak D call TRBD1 (6 bases). The CDR3 has 11 residues. Germline CDR1 reads MNHEY; CDR2 reads SVGEGT. V lost 7 bases and J 9 bases, leaving 12 bases between the germline ends. The CDR3 is CASKGQGQAFF. For the CDR3, the DNA is TGTGCCAGCAAGGGCCAGGGGCAAGCTTTCTTT.

The J gene is TRBJ2-1, the V gene TRBV2, with D unresolved. The germline gives CDR1 SNHLY, CDR2 FYNNEI. The CDR3 is 14 amino acids. V lost 7 bases, J lost 0 bases, and 10 bases lay in between. For the CDR3, the DNA is TGTGCCAGCAATGAGGTGAGCTCCTACAATGAGCAGTTCTTC. It translates to CASNEVSSYNEQFF.

The sample holds a few counts of this clonotype. The rearrangement links TRBV12-3 or TRBV12-4 to TRBJ2-2, with 9 bases identical to TRBD1. With V trimmed by 4 bases and J by 2 bases, 8 bases remained unmatched. The CDR3 totals 17 residues. In nucleotides, the CDR3 is TGTGCCAGCAGTTCAGGTGTGGGACAGGGTAACACCGGGGAGCTGTTTTTT. Residues: CASSSGVGQGNTGELFF.

This clonotype appeared a single time. The chain employs TRBV29-1 and TRBJ2-1, with a tentative D call TRBD1 (5 bases). CDR1 is SQVTM and CDR2 is ANQGSEA in the germline V gene. Deletions cut 6 bases from V and 0 bases from J, with 15 bases between. The CDR3 spans 15 residues. The CDR3 loop reads CSVEPDTSSYNEQFF. The CDR3 DNA reads TGCAGCGTAGAGCCGGACACAAGCTCCTACAATGAGCAGTTCTTC.

With respect to this clonotype: Just one base apart from a much larger clone, this may be a read error. The V and J genes are TRBV28 and TRBJ2-7; D remains unclear. The CDR3 is 11 residues long. Germline CDR1 is MDHEN and CDR2 is SYDVKM. The ends were cut back, 7 bases at V and 2 bases at J, with 6 bases in the middle. CDR3 residues: CASTQTYEQYF. Written as DNA, the CDR3 is TGTGCCAGCACCCAGACCTACGAGCAGTACTTC.

The chain carries TRBV29-1 and TRBJ1-1, with TRBD1 as a possible D gene (5 bases). The CDR3 length is 14 residues. Germline CDR1 SQVTM, CDR2 ANQGSEA. The V gene lost 1 base and the J gene lost 4 bases, with 13 bases spanning the gap. The CDR3 sequence is CSVEVGGVGTEAFF. CDR3 coding DNA: TGCAGCGTTGAAGTCGGAGGGGTTGGCACTGAAGCTTTCTTT.